This T cell receptor beta chain was sequenced during a study of cytomegalovirus exposure and HLA in healthy donors. Whole-study results and caveats: Follow-up analysis seemed to connect common viral pathogens with several of the most significant clusters identified.

On this clone itself: Its specificity is unknown.

Donors counted as nominally healthy when sampled, yet unrecorded immune exposures were likely. V shed 2 bases, J shed 5 bases, and the junction held 9 bases outside the gene matches. CDR3 length: 16 amino acids. Germline loops: CDR1 KGHSH, CDR2 LQKENI. The PCR was carried out with 60 Vbeta primers and 13 Jbeta primers. Libraries were prepared by immunoSEQ multiplex PCR; TCRdb keeps only in-frame clonotypes and omits some of them. The sample contains just under 95,000 clones, 60% to 85% of which appear only once. The rearrangement uses TRBV18 and TRBJ1-5; 7 nucleotides line up with TRBD1. The receptor comes from a man aged 45-65 years in good health and CMV-seropositive. The material sequenced was PBMCs. CDR3 region: CASSPARQGQDQPQHF. CDR3 in DNA: TGTGCCAGCTCACCAGCCAGACAGGGCCAAGATCAGCCCCAGCATTTT.